This T cell receptor beta chain was recorded in a study of T cells in Graves' hyperthyroidism and ophthalmopathy. General study points: Within blood appeared most thyroid clonotypes that had expanded above 0.001.

Patients aged 18 to 65 had newly diagnosed hyperthyroidism of under 2 months' duration. Exclusion followed for patients with uncontrolled infection, other autoimmune disease, pregnancy or lactation. Diagnosis rested on symptoms, serum thyroxine and TRAb, thyroid ultrasound, and orbital computed tomography. This clonotype was seen more than once but under ten times. Its antigen is undetermined. The CDR3 spans 15 residues. Trimming removed 0 bases at V and 2 bases at J, with 11 bases between. Germline assignment: CDR1 MGHRA and CDR2 YSYEKL. Amplified TCR beta CDR3 regions derived from RNA transcripts. The HTBI primer set was used in a first-round RT-PCR of the TCR CDR3. TCRdb itself ran the multiplex PCR reads through MiXCR, one entry per CDR3 protein. The table lists some 600,000 distinct CDR3 sequences, roughly 46% of them singletons, with 8% to 8.5% in the top ten.

The sequenced sample was peripheral blood or thyroid tissue (not recorded which). The V and J genes are TRBV4-1 and TRBJ2-7; D is uncertain. The source of this sequence is a young woman with Graves' hyperthyroidism. For the CDR3, the DNA is TGCGCCAGCAGCCAAGATATGCCGACAACCTACGAGCAGTACTTC. Amino acids: CASSQDMPTTYEQYF.